This T cell receptor (beta chain) was recovered during a study of type 1 regulatory T cells. At the level of the study: This in vitro CD4 product, T-allo10, is enriched for Tr1 cells and alloantigen-specific.

TCRdb analysed the reads with MiXCR anew, one entry per CDR3 protein. The data contain some 21,000 distinct CDR3 sequences, around half of them singletons. The V gene's germline CDR1 is SGHAT and CDR2 FQNNGV. V dropped 1 base and J dropped 4 bases, with 11 bases sitting between them. The CDR3 is made up of 15 amino acids. Comments on this clonotype: Its specificity is not known.

The sequenced sample consisted of cultured T cells, either the whole culture or a sorted T cell fraction (not recorded which). This chain joins TRBV11-2 and TRBJ2-1; D is possibly TRBD2 (6 bases). This TCR was sampled from a human donor in good health. In nucleotides, the CDR3 is TGTGCCAGCAGCTTAGGGGCGGGGTGGTACAATGAGCAGTTCTTC. It yields the protein CASSLGAGWYNEQFF.